These 32 T cell receptor beta chains came from one sample sequenced in a study of cytomegalovirus exposure and HLA in healthy donors. Researchers ran the PCR with 60 Vbeta and 13 Jbeta primers. The data were produced by immunoSEQ multiplex PCR, yet TCRdb's version contains in-frame clones alone and is incomplete. The sample lists roughly 200,000 clones, roughly 85% occurring once. Sequenced sample: PBMCs. The receptors were gathered from a woman aged 25 to 39 in good health and CMV-seropositive.

The chain has TRBV15 and TRBJ2-3; TRBD2 aligns across 9 bases. Per germline, CDR1 LNHNV and CDR2 YYDKDF (reference sequence). V shed 5 bases, J shed 1 base, and the junction held 4 bases outside the gene matches. This CDR3 contains 15 residues. This CDR3 reads CATSPRTSGTDTQYF. CDR3 bases: TGTGCCACCAGCCCCCGGACTAGCGGCACAGATACGCAGTATTTT.

CDR3 coding DNA: TGTGCCAGCAGCCATACCGGACCGGGGGAGACCCAGTACTTC. It specifies CASSHTGPGETQYF. The chain combines TRBV4-2 with TRBJ2-5; D is perhaps TRBD2 (5 bases). Looked up from germline, CDR1 is LGHNA and CDR2 is YNFKEQ. The CDR3 covers 14 residues. Deletions cut 3 bases from V and 5 bases from J, with 13 bases between.

A few counts support this clone. The V gene is TRBV18, the J gene TRBJ2-7, with D perhaps matching TRBD1 (6 bases). Trimming left V 6 bases short and J 0 bases short, with 15 bases between. The CDR3 runs 15 residues. In germline, CDR1 is KGHSH, CDR2 LQKENI. CDR3 residues: CASSPGQKSSYEQYF. CDR3 nucleotide sequence: TGTGCCAGCTCCCCTGGACAGAAGAGCTCCTACGAGCAGTACTTC.

V usage is TRBV7-8 and J usage is TRBJ2-7; D call uncertain. Germline CDR1 and CDR2: SGHVS and FQNEAQ. The CDR3 totals 12 residues. V lost 3 bases, J lost 2 bases, and 5 bases lay in between. Here the CDR3 DNA reads TGTGCCAGCAGCTTGTATGCCTACGAGCAGTACTTC. Translated: CASSLYAYEQYF.

A few counts support this clone. The gene calls are TRBV11-3 and TRBJ2-7, with D maybe TRBD2 (6 bases). V lost 5 bases and J lost 6, with 11 bases in between. This CDR3 region has 12 residues. Germline CDR1 is SGHNT and CDR2 is YENEEA. The CDR3 is CASSPTSSEQYF. The CDR3 DNA sequence: TGTGCCAGCAGCCCGACTAGTAGCGAGCAGTACTTC.

The chain is built from TRBV7-8 and TRBJ1-2; TRBD1 aligns across 7 bases. CDR1 and CDR2 (germline): SGHVS, FQNEAQ. This CDR3 contains 13 residues. V dropped 5 bases and J dropped 8; count of bases not matched to a gene: 8. The CDR3 here is CASSPSRTGGYTF. In nucleotides, the CDR3 is TGTGCCAGCAGCCCCTCCCGGACAGGCGGCTACACCTTC. The entire variable domain, with the rest obtained from reference TRBV7-8 and TRBJ1-2, is as follows: GAGVSQSPRYKVAKRGQDVALRCDPISGHVSLFWYQQALGQGPEFLTYFQNEAQLDKSGLPSDRFFAERPEGSVSTLKIQRTQQEDSAVYLCASSPSRTGGYTFGSGTRLTVV.

The genes are TRBV5-4 and TRBJ1-3, with D unresolved. V lost 0 bases, J lost 1 base, and 14 bases lay in between. CDR3 length equals 17 residues. The germline CDR1 and CDR2 sequences are SGHNT and YYREEE (reference sequence). CDR3 residues: CASSLGVGLLSGNTIYF. The CDR3 DNA reads as TGTGCCAGCAGCTTGGGGGTAGGACTGCTATCTGGAAACACCATATATTTT.

With regard to this clone: A junction boundary mismatches the germline segment, possibly from a read error. The V and J genes are TRBV11-3 and TRBJ1-4; the match to TRBD1 covers 9 bases. From germline, CDR1 is SGHNT and CDR2 YENEEA. The CDR3 has 11 residues. This chain's CDR3 is CASSTRDRVIF. The CDR3 DNA is TGTGCCAGCAGCACCCGGGACAGGGTGATTTTT.

The gene calls are TRBV2 and TRBJ1-2, with a possible D match to TRBD1 (5 bases). The CDR3 is 11 amino acids. Germline CDR1 reads SNHLY; CDR2 reads FYNNEI. V lost 6 bases, J lost 4 bases, and 6 bases lay in between. In nucleotides, the CDR3 is TGTGCCAGCAGAAGGGGCTATGGCTACACCTTC. Translating gives CASRRGYGYTF.

The rearrangement uses TRBV7-2 and TRBJ1-2; no clear D gene. The CDR3 runs to 14 residues. Per the germline V gene, CDR1 is SGHTA and CDR2 is FQGNSA. Trimming stripped 5 bases from V and 1 base from J, with 11 bases between. The CDR3 DNA reads TGTGCCAGCAGCCCGACATTGGATAACTATGGCTACACCTTC. Amino acid sequence: CASSPTLDNYGYTF.

The V and J genes are TRBV29-1 and TRBJ1-2, with no clear D. This CDR3 region has 12 residues. V lost 6 bases and J 2 bases, leaving 10 bases between the germline ends. Germline V gives CDR1 SQVTM, CDR2 ANQGSEA. CDR3 region: CSVWNGNYGYTF. CDR3 nucleotide sequence: TGCAGCGTATGGAACGGGAACTATGGCTACACCTTC.

The rearrangement uses TRBV14 and TRBJ2-7; D may be TRBD1 (5 bases). The ends were cut back, 0 bases at V and 3 bases at J, with 15 bases in the middle. This CDR3 spans 16 amino acids. CDR1 and CDR2 from the germline V gene are SGHDN and FVKESK. The CDR3 here is CASSQEWAGPDYEQYF. CDR3 nucleotides: TGTGCCAGCAGCCAAGAATGGGCAGGGCCCGACTACGAGCAGTACTTC.

A few counts support this clone. The J gene is TRBJ2-7, the V gene TRBV27; 9 nucleotides match TRBD1. The germline V gene encodes CDR1 MNHEY and CDR2 SMNVEV (reference sequence). Unmatched junction bases numbered 11, after V lost 7 bases and J lost 4 bases. There are 15 residues in the CDR3. For the CDR3, the DNA is TGTGCCAGCACCCGCGGGACAGGGTTCGAATACGAGCAGTACTTC. Translating it yields CASTRGTGFEYEQYF.

The V call is TRBV5-1, the J call TRBJ1-2; TRBD1 is a possible D gene (5 bases). Germline V gene sequence: CDR1 SGHRS, CDR2 YFSETQ. With 0 bases removed from V and 3 bases from J, the gap between germline ends came to 12 bases. The CDR3 contains 15 residues. CDR3 residues: CASSLEGHRDYGYTF. The CDR3 region has the DNA TGCGCCAGCAGCTTGGAGGGGCATCGAGACTATGGCTACACCTTC.

This chain joins TRBV5-1 and TRBJ2-1; D gene ambiguous. Trimming shortened V by 0 bases and J by 3 bases, and 13 bases separated the two germline ends. Per germline, CDR1 SGHRS and CDR2 YFSETQ. The CDR3 is 16 residues long. For the CDR3, the DNA is TGCGCCAGCAGCTTGGGGCTAGAAGCATACTACAATGAGCAGTTCTTC. Amino acids: CASSLGLEAYYNEQFF.

This sequence joins TRBV4-2 and TRBJ1-2; no reliable D call. The germline V gene encodes CDR1 LGHNA and CDR2 YNFKEQ. Trimming pared 5 bases from V and 0 bases from J, leaving 13 bases between. The CDR3 covers 15 residues. DNA of the CDR3: TGTGCCAGCAGCGTCGTCGGGGAAGCTAACTATGGCTACACCTTC. It encodes CASSVVGEANYGYTF.

This clone has just a few counts. The chain couples TRBV7-2 to TRBJ1-1; no clear D. Germline V gene lookup returns CDR1 SGHTA and CDR2 FQGNSA. This CDR3 spans 13 amino acids. The germline V and J ends were trimmed by 5 bases and 5 bases, with 12 bases remaining between them. The CDR3 loop is CASSGILNTEAFF. CDR3 bases: TGTGCCAGCAGCGGAATACTAAATACTGAAGCTTTCTTT.

This clone was counted once. The chain employs TRBV30 and TRBJ1-1; TRBD1 might be the D (5 bases). The CDR3 has 14 residues. The germline V gene encodes CDR1 GTSNPN and CDR2 SVGIG (reference sequence). Trimming removed 2 bases from V and 4 bases from J, with 14 bases in between. CDR3 sequence: CAWSPGLRRTEAFF. The CDR3 region has the DNA TGTGCCTGGAGTCCGGGACTCCGGCGCACTGAAGCTTTCTTT.

The chain employs TRBV30 and TRBJ2-7, with a tentative D call TRBD1 (5 bases). V was cut by 2 bases and J by 2 bases, with 10 bases left in between. Per germline, CDR1 GTSNPN and CDR2 SVGIG (reference sequence). This CDR3 is 13 amino acids long. CDR3 amino acids: CAWSSGNPYEQYF. The CDR3 DNA sequence: TGTGCCTGGAGTTCAGGGAACCCCTACGAGCAGTACTTC.

This rearrangement joins TRBV6-1 to TRBJ2-1; TRBD1 matches 8 bases. Germline-derived CDR1 and CDR2 are MNHNS and SASEGT. Losses at the gene ends were 7 bases for V and 4 bases for J; bases not matched to a gene: 9. The CDR3 covers 15 residues. The CDR3 DNA sequence: TGTGCCAGCACCATGACAGGGGAATATTACAATGAGCAGTTCTTC. Translated, it gives CASTMTGEYYNEQFF.

This clone turned up a few times. The CDR3 here is CASIGQGAWNGYTF. The CDR3 DNA is TGTGCCAGTATCGGGCAGGGGGCATGGAATGGCTACACCTTC. This rearrangement joins TRBV19 to TRBJ1-2; the match to TRBD1 covers 8 bases. The germline V gene encodes CDR1 LNHDA and CDR2 SQIVND (reference sequence). The J segment lost 6 bases and the V segment lost 7 bases, leaving 10 bases of the junction unmatched. The CDR3 length is 14 residues.

This clone was found a few times. V gene TRBV6-5 combines with J gene TRBJ1-5; 9 bases align to TRBD1. Germline V gene data show CDR1 as MNHEY and CDR2 as SVGAGI. This CDR3 is built from 14 residues. J lost 6 bases, V lost 5 bases, and 5 bases had no gene match. The CDR3 nucleotides read TGTGCCAGCAGTCCCGGACAGGGGCCTCAGCCCCAGCATTTT. Translating gives CASSPGQGPQPQHF.

The chain uses TRBV25-1 and TRBJ1-1; D is undetermined. The CDR3 consists of 15 residues. V dropped 3 bases and J dropped 5 bases, with 16 bases sitting between them. Germline V lookup: CDR1 MGHDK, CDR2 SYGVNS. The CDR3 loop reads CASSESARSVTEAFF. In nucleotides, the CDR3 is TGTGCCAGCAGTGAGAGCGCCCGATCGGTAACTGAAGCTTTCTTT.

This chain connects TRBV30 to TRBJ1-2, with D possibly being TRBD1 (5 bases). Germline V gene data show CDR1 as GTSNPN and CDR2 as SVGIG (reference sequence). Trimming pared 1 base from V and 0 bases from J, leaving 15 bases between. The CDR3 is made up of 16 amino acids. The CDR3 nucleotides are TGTGCCTGGAGTGATGCGGGGGATCCAGCTAACTATGGCTACACCTTC. Protein product: CAWSDAGDPANYGYTF.

This clone came up a few times. The chain is built from TRBV11-2 and TRBJ1-2; 7 nucleotides agree with TRBD1. J gave up 6 bases and V 5 bases, and 12 bases lay outside the gene matches. CDR3 size: 15 residues. CDR1 and CDR2 from the germline V gene are SGHAT and FQNNGV. In nucleotides, the CDR3 is TGTGCCAGCAGCCCTACACAGGGGCTTCGGGATGGCTACACCTTC. It encodes CASSPTQGLRDGYTF.

The CDR3 protein is CASSLALRGNYEQYF. Written as DNA, the CDR3 is TGCGCCAGCAGCTTGGCCTTACGGGGGAACTACGAGCAGTACTTC. V gene TRBV5-1 combines with J gene TRBJ2-7; TRBD2 is a possible D gene (6 bases). The germline V gene encodes CDR1 SGHRS and CDR2 YFSETQ. Trimming shortened V by 0 bases and J by 3 bases, and 13 bases separated the two germline ends. This CDR3 comprises 15 residues.

The rearrangement uses TRBV6-6 and TRBJ1-1, with D possibly matching TRBD1 (6 bases). Germline CDR1 and CDR2: MNHNY and SVGAGI (reference sequence). Trimming pared 4 bases from V and 1 base from J, leaving 10 bases between. The CDR3 extends over 14 amino acids. The CDR3 DNA sequence: TGTGCCAGCAGTTCGGACAGACCGAACACTGAAGCTTTCTTT. This translates into CASSSDRPNTEAFF.

The chain is built from TRBV7-6 and TRBJ2-4; 7 bases agree with TRBD2. CDR3 length equals 15 residues. CDR1 and CDR2 from the germline V gene are SGHVS and FNYEAQ. Losses at the gene ends were 0 bases for V and 3 bases for J; bases not matched to a gene: 2. CDR3 loop: CASSLAGGNKNIQYF. CDR3 nucleotides: TGTGCCAGCAGCTTAGCCGGGGGGAACAAAAACATTCAGTACTTC.

The chain carries TRBV7-2 and TRBJ1-2; the D is unclear. This CDR3 has 15 residues. Per the germline V gene, CDR1 is SGHTA and CDR2 is FQGNSA. Trimming removed 4 bases at V and 5 bases at J, with 17 bases between. The CDR3 sequence: CASSSYPSLRYGYTF. DNA of the CDR3: TGTGCCAGCAGCTCCTACCCTAGTCTCCGGTATGGCTACACCTTC.

The gene calls are TRBV7-8 and TRBJ1-5; maybe TRBD1 (5 bases). Germline CDR1 SGHVS, CDR2 FQNEAQ. Trimming cost V 5 bases and J 0 bases, with 8 bases left between them. The length of the CDR3 is 14 residues. For the CDR3, the DNA is TGTGCCAGCAGCACCAGGGTTAGCAATCAGCCCCAGCATTTT. Translation gives CASSTRVSNQPQHF.

The CDR3 protein is CAISWRDKSTDTQYF. The CDR3 nucleotides read TGTGCCATCAGTTGGCGGGATAAGAGCACAGATACGCAGTATTTT. The chain links TRBV10-3 to TRBJ2-3, with D perhaps matching TRBD2 (6 bases). Germline assignment: CDR1 ENHRY and CDR2 SYGVKD. The germline V and J ends were trimmed by 5 bases and 0 bases, with 12 bases remaining between them. This CDR3 region has 15 residues.

The table lists this clone with a few counts. The rearrangement uses TRBV5-1 and TRBJ1-1; D is perhaps TRBD1 (5 bases). The CDR3 extends over 15 amino acids. V lost 7 bases and J 3 bases, leaving 19 bases between the germline ends. Germline CDR1 reads SGHRS; CDR2 reads YFSETQ. The CDR3 DNA reads TGCGCCAGCGCGGTGCAGGGTCGAGGCGACACTGAAGCTTTCTTT. This encodes CASAVQGRGDTEAFF.